This TCR beta chain originates from a study of T cells in Graves' hyperthyroidism and ophthalmopathy. This clonotype has only a few counts. Amplification of TCR beta CDR3 regions used RNA as the template. Primed by the HTBI set, a first-round RT-PCR was run on the TCR CDR3. TCRdb independently ran MiXCR on the multiplex PCR reads; one entry per CDR3 protein. The data contain 490,000 or so distinct CDR3 sequences, 40% to 50% of them singletons. Per germline, CDR1 SQVTM and CDR2 ANQGSEA. CDR3 size: 12 residues. V lost 3 bases and J 5 bases, leaving 10 bases between the germline ends. The J gene is TRBJ1-1, the V gene TRBV29-1; D is undetermined. Sequencing was done on a sample of peripheral blood or thyroid tissue (not recorded which). This clonotype originated in an adult woman with Graves' disease, either hyperthyroidism or ophthalmopathy (not recorded which). The CDR3 here is CSVEGGRTEAFF. CDR3 nucleotides: TGCAGCGTTGAGGGCGGGAGAACTGAAGCTTTCTTT. The entire variable domain, with the rest obtained from reference TRBV29-1 and TRBJ1-1, is as follows: SAVISQKPSRDICQRGTSLTIQCQVDSQVTMMFWYRQQPGQSLTLIATANQGSEATYESGFVIDKFPISRPNLTFSTLTVSNMSPEDSSIYLCSVEGGRTEAFFGQGTRLTVV.